The sequence of this T cell receptor beta chain was determined in a study of monozygotic twins with inflammatory bowel disease. Broader study findings: IBD-affected twins scored below their healthy co-twins in TCRbeta diversity (inverse Simpson). Telling different T cell subtypes apart from each other was not possible. Repertoire similarity was not found to differ between concordant and discordant twins, possibly from limited power.

For this clonotype: Antigen specificity is unknown.

Germline V gene sequence: CDR1 SEHNR, CDR2 FQNEAQ (reference sequence). This CDR3 spans 15 amino acids. TCRdb reanalyzed the 5' RACE reads, giving one entry per CDR3 protein sequence and no DNA. In total, the table holds 160,000 or so distinct CDR3 sequences. The template was total RNA from whole blood, with no T cell sorting. This sequence originates from a human donor with ulcerative colitis or Crohn's disease, or a healthy co-twin of an affected twin (not recorded which). Specimen: blood. The gene calls are TRBV7-9 and TRBJ1-2; TCRdb returns TRBD1, unconfirmable since there is no DNA. The chain's CDR3 is CASSDMGDWNHGYTF.